This T cell receptor beta chain was found in a study of blood T cell repertoires in COVID-19. Background on the study: There were acute and convalescent COVID-19 samples, and they came from the United States, Italy and Spain. Sources were T cells, B-cell-depleted T cells, or PBMCs; the material itself was cDNA or gDNA.

Original analysis: Amplification of reference gene primers provided the estimated nucleated cell counts. Sequencing was performed with immunoSEQ multiplex PCR; in TCRdb, only in-frame clones are kept and a portion is missing. V, J and clone size derive from that table, while D and trimming were established from the DNA sequence. Of around 150,000 clones in the sample, around 87% are singletons; the top ten hold 3% to 3.5%. V gave up 2 bases and J gave up 4 bases, with 26 bases separating them. Germline V gene data show CDR1 as MGHRA and CDR2 as YSYEKL. The CDR3 spans 20 residues. This chain joins TRBV4-1 and TRBJ1-4; perhaps TRBD1 as D (6 bases). This clonotype originated in an older woman with active COVID-19. Specimen: peripheral blood. CDR3 protein: CASSQFPHQGIRRINEKLFF. As DNA, the CDR3 is TGCGCCAGCAGCCAATTCCCCCACCAGGGGATTCGGCGAATTAATGAAAAACTGTTTTTT.